Following are 16 T cell receptor beta chains from one sample sequenced in a study of response to subunit inactivated influenza vaccine. TCRdb recomputed calls from the RT-PCR reads with MiXCR, one row per CDR3 protein. The table lists roughly 570,000 distinct CDR3 sequences, around 15% of them singletons. The specimen was PBMCs from blood, collected 11 to 12 days after vaccination. Receptors originate from a middle-aged man who received an inactivated influenza vaccine.

The table lists this clonotype with many counts. This sequence joins TRBV5-1 and TRBJ2-1; D not certain. Germline lookup yields CDR1 SGHRS and CDR2 YFSETQ. The CDR3 extends over 12 amino acids. With 5 bases removed from V and 5 bases from J, the gap between germline ends came to 8 bases. The CDR3, as DNA: TGCGCCAGCAGGGGCCCTGACAATGAGCAGTTCTTC. Amino acids: CASRGPDNEQFF.

This clonotype was counted only a few times. This chain links TRBV7-2 with TRBJ1-2; D remains ambiguous. Trimming left V 7 bases short and J 7 bases short, with 19 bases between. Germline CDR1 is SGHTA and CDR2 is FQGNSA. The CDR3 has 14 residues. CDR3 nucleotide sequence: TGTGCCAGCACTACACAGACTAGAGGAGGTGGCTACACCTTC. This gives the protein CASTTQTRGGGYTF.

The sample holds one count of this clonotype. The gene calls are TRBV6-2 or TRBV6-3 and TRBJ1-1, with 10 bases fitting TRBD1. The CDR3 sequence is 14 residues long. The germline V gene encodes CDR1 MNHEY and CDR2 SVGEGT. V lost 3 bases and J lost 4; bases outside the gene matches: 2. The CDR3 spells CASSYRTGGTEAFF. For the CDR3, the DNA is TGTGCCAGCAGTTATAGGACAGGGGGCACTGAAGCTTTCTTT.

The gene calls are TRBV21-1 and TRBJ2-1. TRBV21-1 is designated a pseudogene. The CDR3 loop spans 15 amino acids. CDR3 loop: CASSKGRIKYNEQFF. The DNA for the CDR3 is TGTGCCAGCAGCAAAGGGCGGATAAAATACAATGAGCAGTTCTTC.

This clonotype was detected only a few times. The chain links TRBV7-2 to TRBJ2-3, with 10 bases matching TRBD2. The trim removed 5 bases at V and 2 bases at J, leaving 7 bases unmatched. The CDR3 is 16 amino acids. Germline loops: CDR1 SGHTA, CDR2 FQGNSA. The CDR3 nucleotides read TGTGCCAGCAGCCATCTAGCGGGAGCCTTCACAGATACGCAGTATTTT. Translating it yields CASSHLAGAFTDTQYF.

This chain connects TRBV5-1 to TRBJ2-3; the D gene could be TRBD1 or TRBD2 (5 bases each). CDR1 and CDR2 from the germline V gene are SGHRS and YFSETQ. The CDR3 sequence is 14 residues long. Between the trimmed V and J ends, which lost 5 bases and 5 bases, there was a span of 15 bases. The chain's CDR3 is CASRWGTDGDTQYF. Here the CDR3 DNA reads TGCGCCAGCAGGTGGGGGACCGATGGAGATACGCAGTATTTT.

The chain recombines TRBV15 with TRBJ2-1; TRBD1 is a possible D gene (6 bases). CDR3 length equals 16 residues. Trimming took off 2 bases at V and 5 bases at J, with 16 bases between the two ends. The germline V gene encodes CDR1 LNHNV and CDR2 YYDKDF (reference sequence). CDR3 loop: CATSRTLQGRDNEQFF. The CDR3, as DNA: TGTGCCACCAGCAGAACGTTACAGGGTCGCGACAATGAGCAGTTCTTC.

There are many counts of this clonotype. The chain recombines TRBV4-1 with TRBJ2-7; a weak D match, TRBD1 (6 bases). The CDR3 covers 14 residues. With 1 base removed from V and 7 bases from J, the gap between germline ends came to 14 bases. Germline values: CDR1 MGHRA, CDR2 YSYEKL. Here the CDR3 reads CASSQGAGVLEQYF. CDR3 nucleotides: TGCGCCAGCAGCCAAGGGGCAGGGGTTCTTGAGCAGTACTTC.

The V call is TRBV4-3, the J call TRBJ1-1, with D possibly matching TRBD1 (5 bases). Germline CDR1 is LGHNA and CDR2 is YSLEER. V lost 0 bases, J lost 5 bases, and 10 bases lay in between. There are 14 residues in the CDR3. CDR3 sequence (DNA): TGCGCCAGCAGCCAAGATAGGGAGGGGACTGAAGCTTTCTTT. This codes for CASSQDREGTEAFF.

The chain couples TRBV2 to TRBJ1-6, with no clear D. Trimming removed 4 bases from V and 15 bases from J, with 13 bases in between. The germline V gene encodes CDR1 SNHLY and CDR2 FYNNEI. The CDR3 sequence is 12 residues long. Here the CDR3 DNA reads TGTGCCAGCAGTGCCATCCAAGCAGACCTCCACTTT. Translated, it gives CASSAIQADLHF.

This clonotype was found a few times. The rearrangement uses TRBV7-3 and TRBJ2-7, with no clear D. This CDR3 is 14 amino acids long. V shed 5 bases and J shed 5 bases, with 16 bases lying between them. Per germline, CDR1 SGHTA and CDR2 FQGTGA. The CDR3 loop reads CASSPSAAANEQYF. In DNA form, the CDR3 reads TGTGCCAGCAGCCCATCAGCCGCAGCCAACGAGCAGTACTTC.

In this sample, this clonotype turned up a few times. This chain uses TRBV18 with TRBJ2-1; 8 bases line up with TRBD2. In germline, CDR1 is KGHSH, CDR2 LQKENI. J lost 5 bases, V lost 3 bases, and 6 bases had no gene match. The CDR3 consists of 15 residues. The DNA of the CDR3 is TGTGCCAGCTCACCGATGACTAGCGAACACAATGAGCAGTTCTTC. Protein sequence: CASSPMTSEHNEQFF. The full variable domain, with the rest looked up from reference TRBV18 and TRBJ2-1, is NAGVMQNPRHLVRRRGQEARLRCSPMKGHSHVYWYRQLPEEGLKFMVYLQKENIIDESGMPKERFSAEFPKEGPSILRIQQVVRGDSAAYFCASSPMTSEHNEQFFGPGTRLTVL.

This clonotype appeared many times. J is TRBJ1-5 and V is TRBV6-2 or TRBV6-3; tentatively, D is TRBD1 (5 bases). The CDR3 is made up of 16 amino acids. Germline V lookup: CDR1 MNHEY, CDR2 SVGEGT. The V end lost 2 bases, the J end lost 7 bases, and 18 bases lay between the germline ends. The chain's CDR3 is CASSYVEGQVNQPQHF. The CDR3 region has the DNA TGTGCCAGCAGTTACGTTGAGGGGCAGGTAAACCAGCCCCAGCATTTT.

The chain is built from TRBV7-8 and TRBJ2-7; perhaps TRBD2 as D (6 bases). Trimming left V 5 bases short and J 6 bases short, with 20 bases between. This CDR3 region has 15 residues. CDR1 is SGHVS, CDR2 FQNEAQ, per germline. This CDR3 is CASSPGTGRPFEQYF. The CDR3 DNA sequence: TGTGCCAGCAGCCCAGGTACGGGGAGGCCATTCGAGCAGTACTTC.

This clonotype was counted many times. This chain connects TRBV20-1 to TRBJ1-6; TRBD1 is a possible D gene (5 bases). Trimming removed 0 bases from V and 0 bases from J, with 12 bases in between. The germline V gene encodes CDR1 DFQATT and CDR2 SNEGSKA (reference sequence). CDR3 length equals 17 residues. CDR3 protein: CSAREGTGSSYNSPLHF. The CDR3 nucleotides are TGCAGTGCTAGAGAAGGGACGGGTAGCTCCTATAATTCACCCCTCCACTTT.

The V gene is TRBV29-1, the J gene TRBJ2-7, with D uncertain. Germline CDR1 reads SQVTM; CDR2 reads ANQGSEA. V was shortened by 4 bases and J by 2 bases, with 9 bases between the two germline ends. CDR3 length: 12 residues. CDR3 region: CSVVDPPYEQYF. DNA of the CDR3: TGCAGCGTTGTCGACCCTCCCTACGAGCAGTACTTC.